These 30 T cell receptor beta chains share one sample of origin, sequenced in a study of memory CD4+ T cells and cytomegalovirus serostatus. Clones were sequenced by immunoSEQ multiplex PCR, and TCRdb holds only the in-frame ones, with some missing. Of 40,000 to 50,000 clones in the sample, more than 65% are singletons; the top ten hold approximately 1.8%. Single viable CD3+CD4+CD8-CD45RO+ cells were sorted as the memory CD4+ T cells. What was sequenced was memory CD4+ T cells from blood. Receptors originate from an adult in good health and CMV-seronegative.

The chain is built from TRBV18 and TRBJ2-1; no reliable D call. This CDR3 comprises 14 residues. The germline CDR1 and CDR2 sequences are KGHSH and LQKENI. The V gene lost 6 bases and the J gene lost 7 bases, with 16 bases spanning the gap. For the CDR3, the DNA is TGTGCCAGCTCCCTAGATTTTACGGCAAATGAGCAGTTCTTC. Translated, it gives CASSLDFTANEQFF.

V is TRBV5-6 and J is TRBJ2-3; D possibly matches TRBD1 or TRBD2 (6 bases each). Germline CDR1 is SGHDT and CDR2 is YYEEEE. The V and J ends lost 2 bases and 5 bases respectively, with 15 bases between them. The CDR3 has 15 amino acids. The CDR3 DNA sequence: TGTGCCAGCAGCTTCGTCTCGGGGGCGGAAGATACGCAGTATTTT. Protein sequence: CASSFVSGAEDTQYF.

A few counts support this clone. V is TRBV7-9 and J is TRBJ2-5, with 10 bases fitting TRBD1. CDR3 length equals 15 residues. Germline V gene lookup returns CDR1 SEHNR and CDR2 FQNEAQ (reference sequence). With 3 bases clipped from V and 4 bases from J, the junction kept 5 bases outside the gene matches. The CDR3 sequence: CASSFGQGDGETQYF. In DNA form, the CDR3 reads TGTGCCAGCAGCTTCGGACAGGGGGATGGAGAGACCCAGTACTTC.

The chain combines TRBV6-1 with TRBJ1-1; D gene uncertain. V was clipped by 4 bases and J by 0 bases, with 9 bases between them. This CDR3 comprises 14 residues. Germline loops: CDR1 MNHNS, CDR2 SASEGT. Here the CDR3 DNA reads TGTGCCAGCAGTGGAGGTAACATGAACACTGAAGCTTTCTTT. It is translated as CASSGGNMNTEAFF.

This clone was seen just once. The rearrangement joins TRBV2 to TRBJ2-1, with D uncertain. Trimming cost V 2 bases and J 15 bases, with 14 bases left between them. Germline CDR1 reads SNHLY; CDR2 reads FYNNEI. The CDR3 runs to 12 residues. The CDR3 spells CASSESVAYPFF. CDR3 DNA: TGTGCCAGCAGTGAATCCGTCGCGTATCCGTTCTTC.

A remark on this clone: The sample carries other DNA sequences with the same CDR3. The chain employs TRBV28 and TRBJ1-3; D gene unclear. CDR3 length: 13 residues. Germline CDR1 reads MDHEN; CDR2 reads SYDVKM. Trimming removed 6 bases from V and 0 bases from J, with 6 bases in between. The CDR3 protein is CASRTYSGNTIYF. CDR3 coding DNA: TGTGCCAGCAGGACGTACTCTGGAAACACCATATATTTT. The full variable domain, with the rest looked up from reference TRBV28 and TRBJ1-3, is DVKVTQSSRYLVKRTGEKVFLECVQDMDHENMFWYRQDPGLGLRLIYFSYDVKMKEKGDIPEGYSVSREKKERFSLILESASTNQTSMYLCASRTYSGNTIYFGEGSWLTVV.

Only a few counts were recorded for this clone. J is TRBJ1-1 and V is TRBV28, with D uncertain. V was shortened by 2 bases and J by 0 bases, with 7 bases between the two germline ends. The length of the CDR3 is 14 residues. Germline assignment: CDR1 MDHEN and CDR2 SYDVKM. The CDR3 here is CASSLTAMNTEAFF. The DNA of the CDR3 is TGTGCCAGCAGTTTAACGGCAATGAACACTGAAGCTTTCTTT.

This clone was observed once. The rearrangement links TRBV9 to TRBJ2-2; the D call may be TRBD1 or TRBD2 (6 bases each). CDR3 length: 17 residues. Trimming stripped 0 bases from V and 6 bases from J, with 18 bases between. Germline loops: CDR1 SGDLS, CDR2 YYNGEE. The CDR3 nucleotides are TGTGCCAGCAGCGTAGGAATGTTCGGGGGCTCCCCCGGGGAGCTGTTTTTT. Its protein is CASSVGMFGGSPGELFF.

V is TRBV11-3 and J is TRBJ2-1; 8 bases map to TRBD1. J lost 5 bases, V lost 5 bases, and 11 bases had no gene match. The CDR3 has 16 residues. CDR1 and CDR2 (germline): SGHNT, YENEEA. CDR3 amino acids: CASSPMGTGANNEQFF. In nucleotides, the CDR3 is TGTGCCAGCAGCCCTATGGGGACAGGTGCTAACAATGAGCAGTTCTTC.

This clone was seen just once. In DNA, the CDR3 is TGTGCCAGCAGTCGGTATGGAGGGGGCGGCGAGCAGTTCTTC. Translated, it gives CASSRYGGGGEQFF. This chain connects TRBV2 to TRBJ2-1, with D maybe TRBD1 (7 bases). V dropped 5 bases and J dropped 10 bases, with 18 bases sitting between them. This CDR3 is 14 amino acids long. CDR1 and CDR2 (germline): SNHLY, FYNNEI.

This chain connects TRBV5-6 to TRBJ2-3, with a tentative D call TRBD2 (5 bases). The CDR3 runs to 15 residues. Trimming took off 7 bases at V and 2 bases at J, with 17 bases between the two ends. The germline CDR1 and CDR2 sequences are SGHDT and YYEEEE. CDR3 sequence reads: CASSLRSGYTDTQYF. For the CDR3, the DNA is TGTGCCAGCTCTTTACGGAGCGGATACACAGATACGCAGTATTTT.

The J gene is TRBJ2-5, the V gene TRBV18, with D hard to call. The ends were cut back, 5 bases at V and 1 base at J, with 2 bases in the middle. Germline CDR1 reads KGHSH; CDR2 reads LQKENI. The CDR3 is 11 amino acids. The chain's CDR3 is CASSIQETQYF. In nucleotides, the CDR3 is TGTGCCAGCTCAATCCAAGAGACCCAGTACTTC.

A note on this clone: Its ends do not fully match the called genes, so a read error is possible. The chain joins TRBV11-2 to TRBJ1-2, with D possibly matching TRBD1 (5 bases). CDR3 length: 12 amino acids. Germline CDR1 SGHAT, CDR2 FQNNGV. The CDR3 here is CASSLQGRALGF. Here the CDR3 DNA reads TGTGCCAGCAGCTTACAGGGACGGGCGTTAGGGTTC.

The sample holds one count of this clone. The chain's CDR3 is CASSEMGTQGTAGYTF. DNA for the CDR3: TGTGCCAGCAGTGAAATGGGGACACAGGGGACCGCGGGCTACACCTTC. V is TRBV2 and J is TRBJ1-2; TRBD1 matches 7 bases. This CDR3 is 16 amino acids long. J lost 8 bases, V lost 2 bases, and 14 bases had no gene match. CDR1 is SNHLY and CDR2 is FYNNEI in the germline V gene.

The chain recombines TRBV6-5 with TRBJ2-1; 8 nucleotides align to TRBD2. With 0 bases clipped from V and 7 bases from J, the junction kept 8 bases outside the gene matches. The CDR3 length is 16 residues. CDR1 and CDR2 (germline): MNHEY, SVGAGI. The CDR3: CASSYSPHGGENEQFF. DNA for the CDR3: TGTGCCAGCAGTTACTCCCCTCACGGGGGGGAAAATGAGCAGTTCTTC.

This chain connects TRBV7-6 to TRBJ1-6; perhaps TRBD1 as D (5 bases). The germline V and J ends were trimmed by 1 base and 8 bases, with 15 bases remaining between them. CDR1 is SGHVS and CDR2 is FNYEAQ in the germline V gene. CDR3 size: 16 residues. Here the CDR3 DNA reads TGTGCCAGCAGCTTAGGTCGGCCAGGGTTACATTCACCCCTCCACTTT. Its translation is CASSLGRPGLHSPLHF.

V gene TRBV13 combines with J gene TRBJ2-7; TRBD1 agrees at 7 bases. V shed 5 bases, J shed 3 bases, and the junction held 22 bases outside the gene matches. The CDR3 covers 19 residues. The germline V gene has CDR1 PRHDT and CDR2 FYEKMQ (reference sequence). The CDR3 loop is CASSPLTNGRQGMGYEQYF. CDR3 sequence (DNA): TGTGCCAGCAGCCCATTAACTAACGGTAGACAGGGTATGGGCTACGAGCAGTACTTC. Drawing the rest from reference TRBV13 and TRBJ2-7, the complete variable domain is AAGVIQSPRHLIKEKRETATLKCYPIPRHDTVYWYQQGPGQDPQFLISFYEKMQSDKGSIPDRFSAQQFSDYHSELNMSSLELGDSALYFCASSPLTNGRQGMGYEQYFGPGTRLTVT.

This clone was seen once. The V call is TRBV7-8, the J call TRBJ1-2, with D perhaps matching TRBD1 (5 bases). The CDR3 is made up of 16 amino acids. The germline V gene encodes CDR1 SGHVS and CDR2 FQNEAQ. The ends were cut back, 5 bases at V and 8 bases at J, with 24 bases in the middle. The CDR3 here is CASSQEYAGPRGGYTF. DNA of the CDR3: TGTGCCAGCAGCCAGGAATACGCCGGGCCACGGGGCGGCTACACCTTC.

The V call is TRBV2, the J call TRBJ2-3, with D tentatively TRBD2 (5 bases). Trimming pared 5 bases from V and 0 bases from J, leaving 12 bases between. The CDR3 runs 15 residues. Germline CDR1 SNHLY, CDR2 FYNNEI. CDR3 DNA: TGTGCCAGCAGTCCCGACTACTATAGCACAGATACGCAGTATTTT. Translation gives CASSPDYYSTDTQYF.

In this sample, this clone is medium-sized (0.01 to 0.1%). This chain uses TRBV7-9 with TRBJ1-1; D is unresolved. The V end was cut by 6 bases, the J end by 5 bases, with 22 bases between. The CDR3 totals 16 residues. Per germline, CDR1 SEHNR and CDR2 FQNEAQ (reference sequence). In DNA form, the CDR3 reads TGTGCCAGCAGACCAAGGCCCCTCCTCACCCGGACTGAAGCTTTCTTT. Its protein is CASRPRPLLTRTEAFF.

The CDR3 is CASSRTGNTEAFF. In nucleotides, the CDR3 is TGTGCCAGTAGTAGGACAGGGAACACTGAAGCTTTCTTT. The genes are TRBV19 and TRBJ1-1; 7 bases are a match to TRBD1. The CDR3 totals 13 residues. V dropped 4 bases and J dropped 1; count of bases not matched to a gene: 0. Germline loops: CDR1 LNHDA, CDR2 SQIVND (reference sequence).

This clone has more than one count but fewer than ten. V usage is TRBV6-1 and J usage is TRBJ2-1; TRBD2 aligns across 15 bases. The CDR3 sequence is 14 residues long. Trimming removed 6 bases from V and 10 bases from J; junction bases left unmatched: 4. Germline lookup yields CDR1 MNHNS and CDR2 SASEGT. The CDR3 sequence: CASRVGTSGGEQFF. Here the CDR3 DNA reads TGTGCCAGCAGAGTCGGGACTAGCGGGGGGGAGCAGTTCTTC.

The chain combines TRBV6-5 with TRBJ2-5, with 7 bases matching TRBD1. V gave up 2 bases and J gave up 4 bases; unmatched junction bases: 7. CDR1 and CDR2 from the germline V gene are MNHEY and SVGAGI. The CDR3 contains 15 residues. CDR3 nucleotides: TGTGCCAGCAGTTACGATAACAGGGGTTCAGAGACCCAGTACTTC. Its protein is CASSYDNRGSETQYF.

The rearrangement uses TRBV4-1 and TRBJ1-6, with TRBD1 matching 9 bases. CDR1 is MGHRA and CDR2 is YSYEKL in the germline V gene. The CDR3 has 16 residues. The V and J ends lost 6 bases and 5 bases, in that order; junction bases with no gene match: 8. For the CDR3, the DNA is TGCGCCAGCAGTAAAGTACAGGGGGCGAATAATTCACCCCTCCACTTT. Protein product: CASSKVQGANNSPLHF.

The chain recombines TRBV10-3 with TRBJ2-6, with 7 bases lining up with TRBD1. CDR1 and CDR2 from the germline V gene are ENHRY and SYGVKD. This CDR3 is built from 16 residues. The V segment lost 8 bases and the J segment 0 bases; nucleotides outside the gene matches: 7. DNA of the CDR3: TGTGCCATCTCTGGGACAGCTGTCTCTGGGGCCAACGTCCTGACTTTC. Amino acid sequence: CAISGTAVSGANVLTF.

This clone was counted a few times. V gene TRBV5-1 combines with J gene TRBJ2-7; 11 positions agree with TRBD2. CDR3 length: 15 residues. J gave up 1 base and V 3 bases, and 3 bases lay outside the gene matches. Germline V gene data show CDR1 as SGHRS and CDR2 as YFSETQ. CDR3 protein: CASSSTSGGSYEQYF. The CDR3 nucleotides read TGCGCCAGCAGCTCCACTAGCGGGGGTTCCTACGAGCAGTACTTC.

The rearrangement links TRBV6-1 to TRBJ1-4, with 7 nucleotides matching TRBD1. The CDR3 spans 15 residues. Germline V lookup: CDR1 MNHNS, CDR2 SASEGT. The trim removed 7 bases at V and 8 bases at J, leaving 13 bases unmatched. CDR3 coding DNA: TGTGCCAGCACCCTGCGGGGGACCAGGGGGGAAAAACTGTTTTTT. Protein sequence: CASTLRGTRGEKLFF.

V gene TRBV4-2 combines with J gene TRBJ2-3; 9 nucleotides agree with TRBD2. The germline gives CDR1 LGHNA, CDR2 YNFKEQ. V shed 4 bases and J 4 bases; nucleotides not matched to a gene: 6. CDR3 length: 15 amino acids. The CDR3 nucleotides read TGTGCCAGCAGCCCCTCAGCGGGGGGAGCAGATACGCAGTATTTT. It specifies CASSPSAGGADTQYF.

The chain combines TRBV7-3 with TRBJ1-2; TRBD1 might be the D (6 bases). V was clipped by 5 bases and J by 6 bases, with 13 bases between them. Germline V lookup: CDR1 SGHTA, CDR2 FQGTGA. The length of the CDR3 is 13 residues. The CDR3 coding sequence is TGTGCCAGCAGCCCGCAGGGGAATGATGGCTACACCTTC. Its protein is CASSPQGNDGYTF. The whole variable domain, remainder taken from reference TRBV7-3 and TRBJ1-2, is GAGVSQTPSNKVTEKGKYVELRCDPISGHTALYWYRQSLGQGPEFLIYFQGTGAADDSGLPNDRFFAVRPEGSVSTLKIQRTERGDSAVYLCASSPQGNDGYTFGSGTRLTVV.

The J gene is TRBJ1-4, the V gene TRBV19; the D is unclear. The germline gives CDR1 LNHDA, CDR2 SQIVND (reference sequence). Trimming removed 4 bases at V and 0 bases at J, with 12 bases between. The CDR3 has 16 residues. Here the CDR3 DNA reads TGTGCCAGTAGTAATCCAGGAAGCTCAACTAATGAAAAACTGTTTTTT. Translation: CASSNPGSSTNEKLFF.